This TCR beta chain was sequenced during a study of human T cells and chemical hapten exposure. The wider study: Slight differences in pooled library volume were the main source of varying TCR yields across samples.

This clonotype was seen more than once but under ten times. Its antigen is undetermined. Regarding time point: healthy volunteer bleed at 6 weeks. Extraction yielded total RNA from whole blood (unfractionated). General study points: High-frequency TCRs, those above 1 in 1000, stayed the same after DPC sensitization.

Individual cDNA molecules in this library carried unique molecular identifiers. Original processing methods: Samples ranged from 23,224 to 690,600 TCRs, with a median of approximately 90,000. TCRdb reprocessed the RACE reads with MiXCR, giving one entry per CDR3 protein. TCRdb's processing, not the authors' own work, is the source of the V and J calls. The data hold some 78,000 distinct CDR3 sequences, with roughly 8.7% observed a single time. This CDR3 contains 12 residues. From germline, CDR1 is SQVTM and CDR2 ANQGSEA. Trimming took 6 bases from V and 7 from J, leaving 13 bases between them. Sequenced: whole blood. The receptor's source is a male donor in good health. Some clones in this sample may be carry-over from other donors' samples. The rearrangement links TRBV29-1 to TRBJ2-1, with D maybe TRBD1 (5 bases). CDR3: CSVWSGANEQFF. CDR3 DNA sequence: TGCAGCGTCTGGTCTGGGGCAAATGAGCAGTTCTTC.